The 23 T cell receptor beta chains in this list originate from one sample, sequenced in a study of blood T cell repertoires in COVID-19 (dated by TCRdb to 2018 to 2021). The library was produced with the immunoSEQ multiplex PCR assay. The immuneACCESS repertoire file appears here via TCRdb, limited to in-frame rearrangements. These files lack a portion of the clones; in checked studies, under half of the deficit traces to unresolved V genes, and the cause of the others is not known. In all, the sample holds about 64,000 clones, and about 66% of those were seen once. The ten largest account for 51% of the sample. The sample was PBMCs or T cells enriched from blood (not recorded which). These receptors were taken from a woman aged 60-75 years who had been exposed to COVID-19.

This clone was seen a handful of times. The chain joins TRBV19 to TRBJ1-5; the D is unclear. The CDR3 consists of 14 residues. The germline gives CDR1 LNHDA, CDR2 SQIVND (reference sequence). V was pared by 2 bases and J by 0 bases, with 5 bases between. CDR3 DNA: TGTGCCAGTAGTATACCCTATAGCAATCAGCCCCAGCATTTT. This encodes CASSIPYSNQPQHF. The whole variable domain, filled in from reference TRBV19 and TRBJ1-5, reads DGGITQSPKYLFRKEGQNVTLSCEQNLNHDAMYWYRQDPGQGLRLIYYSQIVNDFQKGDIAEGYSVSREKKESFPLTVTSAQKNPTAFYLCASSIPYSNQPQHFGDGTRLSIL.

The chain employs TRBV27 and TRBJ1-1, with D perhaps TRBD1 (6 bases). This CDR3 contains 12 residues. With 0 bases removed from V and 10 bases from J, the gap between germline ends came to 9 bases. CDR1 is MNHEY, CDR2 SMNVEV, per germline (reference sequence). CDR3 region: CASSLSGGRAFF. CDR3 nucleotide sequence: TGTGCCAGCAGTTTATCGGGGGGGCGAGCTTTCTTT.

The chain is built from TRBV12-3 or TRBV12-4 and TRBJ2-3; D is uncertain. The CDR3 consists of 12 residues. Trimming shortened V by 6 bases and J by 3 bases, and 7 bases separated the two germline ends. CDR3 sequence (DNA): TGTGCCAGCAGCAGAATGACAGATACGCAGTATTTT. Protein: CASSRMTDTQYF.

This chain joins TRBV3-1 (or the pseudogene TRBV3-2) and TRBJ1-5; D unclear. The CDR3 runs to 14 residues. V dropped 4 bases and J dropped 3 bases, with 10 bases sitting between them. Looked up from germline, CDR1 is LGHDT and CDR2 is YNNKEL (reference sequence). The CDR3 DNA follows: TGTGCCAGCAGCCCGGGATTTGACAATCAGCCCCAGCATTTT. Residues: CASSPGFDNQPQHF.

This clone was detected only once. V is TRBV28 and J is TRBJ2-7; possibly TRBD2 for D (5 bases). Between the trimmed V and J ends, which lost 4 bases and 0 bases, there was a span of 13 bases. The CDR3 covers 15 residues. Germline values: CDR1 MDHEN, CDR2 SYDVKM. CDR3 nucleotides: TGTGCCAGCAGTTCCATTTGGACTGACTCCTACGAGCAGTACTTC. Encoded protein: CASSSIWTDSYEQYF.

V usage is TRBV4-3 and J usage is TRBJ1-5; D ambiguous. V was cut by 2 bases and J by 10 bases, with 15 bases left in between. CDR3 size: 14 residues. The germline CDR1 and CDR2 sequences are LGHNA and YSLEER. The CDR3 reads CASSQTASEGPQHF. Here the CDR3 DNA reads TGCGCCAGCAGCCAAACGGCCAGCGAGGGTCCCCAGCATTTT.

V is TRBV6-2 or TRBV6-3 and J is TRBJ2-7; weak D call: TRBD1 (5 bases). The germline CDR1 and CDR2 sequences are MNHEY and SVGEGT. V was clipped by 5 bases and J by 4 bases, with 6 bases between them. The length of the CDR3 is 11 residues. The CDR3 loop is CASSRQYEQYF. The CDR3 region has the DNA TGTGCCAGCAGTCGACAGTACGAGCAGTACTTC.

The V gene is TRBV7-2, the J gene TRBJ1-4; TRBD1 agrees at 7 bases. The CDR3 totals 15 residues. Looked up from germline, CDR1 is SGHTA and CDR2 is FQGNSA. Unmatched junction bases numbered 5, after V lost 2 bases and J lost 5 bases. In DNA form, the CDR3 reads TGTGCCAGCAGCTTAAGTAAGGGGGCAAATGAAAAACTGTTTTTT. Protein: CASSLSKGANEKLFF.

Concerning this clone: The identical CDR3 is also encoded by other nucleotide sequences in the sample. The chain is built from TRBV28 and TRBJ1-2; D is unresolved. The germline CDR1 and CDR2 sequences are MDHEN and SYDVKM. CDR3 length: 10 amino acids. The V end lost 5 bases, the J end lost 8 bases, and 6 bases lay between the germline ends. For the CDR3, the DNA is TGTGCCAGCAGTGGGCGCGGCTACACCTTC. It encodes CASSGRGYTF.

V gene TRBV5-1 combines with J gene TRBJ1-4; perhaps TRBD1 as D (6 bases). Trimming left V 4 bases short and J 5 bases short, with 18 bases between. There are 16 residues in the CDR3. Germline V gene sequence: CDR1 SGHRS, CDR2 YFSETQ. CDR3 amino acids: CASSISNRVSNEKLFF. The DNA of the CDR3 is TGCGCCAGCAGCATTTCAAACAGGGTATCAAATGAAAAACTGTTTTTT.

The rearrangement joins TRBV10-3 to TRBJ2-5; 11 bases are shared with TRBD2. CDR3 length: 14 amino acids. The V gene's germline CDR1 is ENHRY and CDR2 SYGVKD. Germline trimming cut 5 bases from V and 5 bases from J; bases unmatched to any gene: 4. The CDR3 protein is CAISWTSGSETQYF. CDR3 sequence (DNA): TGTGCCATCAGTTGGACTAGCGGGTCGGAGACCCAGTACTTC.

There are a few counts of this clone. The chain recombines TRBV6-2 or TRBV6-3 with TRBJ1-5, with 7 bases matching TRBD1. CDR3 length: 16 residues. Germline-derived CDR1 and CDR2 are MNHEY and SVGEGT. V trimming: 4 bases; J trimming: 4 bases; junction bases outside the gene matches: 10. Here the CDR3 DNA reads TGTGCCAGCAGTTCTGCCAGACAGGGTTGGAATCAGCCCCAGCATTTT. It translates to CASSSARQGWNQPQHF.

The chain is built from TRBV27 and TRBJ1-4; 7 bases are shared with TRBD1. CDR3 length equals 15 residues. CDR1 is MNHEY and CDR2 is SMNVEV in the germline V gene (reference sequence). V gave up 8 bases and J gave up 2 bases; unmatched junction bases: 8. The CDR3 sequence is CASGVQQGTNEKLFF. The DNA of the CDR3 is TGTGCCAGCGGAGTACAACAGGGGACTAATGAAAAACTGTTTTTT.

The V call is TRBV27, the J call TRBJ2-1, with D perhaps TRBD1 (5 bases). Trimming removed 0 bases from V and 7 bases from J, with 10 bases in between. The CDR3 contains 14 residues. Germline V gives CDR1 MNHEY, CDR2 SMNVEV (reference sequence). CDR3 sequence reads: CASSLSRVRNEQFF. The CDR3 coding sequence is TGTGCCAGCAGTTTATCCAGGGTTAGGAATGAGCAGTTCTTC.

This chain joins TRBV4-3 and TRBJ2-2; D possibly corresponds to TRBD2 (6 bases). Germline V gives CDR1 LGHNA, CDR2 YSLEER. The length of the CDR3 is 12 residues. Trimming took 9 bases from V and 7 from J, leaving 12 bases between them. The CDR3 DNA sequence: TGCGCCAGTAGGAGGGCAGGCGGGGAGCTGTTTTTT. It specifies CASRRAGGELFF.

This clone was picked up a small number of times. The chain combines TRBV7-9 with TRBJ1-1, with D unresolved. Germline assignment: CDR1 SEHNR and CDR2 FQNEAQ (reference sequence). This CDR3 region has 14 residues. Trimming stripped 9 bases from V and 1 base from J, with 15 bases between. The CDR3 sequence is CASEKSSGNTEAFF. The CDR3 DNA sequence: TGTGCCAGTGAGAAGTCTTCAGGGAACACTGAAGCTTTCTTT. Complete variable domain (other parts from reference TRBV7-9 and TRBJ1-1): DTGVSQNPRHKITKRGQNVTFRCDPISEHNRLYWYRQTLGQGPEFLTYFQNEAQLEKSRLLSDRFSAERPKGSFSTLEIQRTEQGDSAMYLCASEKSSGNTEAFFGQGTRLTVV.

The sample holds many counts of this clone. This chain uses TRBV11-2 with TRBJ2-5; unclear D gene. This CDR3 contains 15 residues. The V and J ends lost 1 base and 0 bases respectively, with 9 bases between them. Germline V gene data show CDR1 as SGHAT and CDR2 as FQNNGV. CDR3 bases: TGTGCCAGCAGCTTAGCCCCTGCGTACCAAGAGACCCAGTACTTC. This gives the protein CASSLAPAYQETQYF. Using reference TRBV11-2 and TRBJ2-5 for the parts outside the CDR3, the full variable domain is EAGVAQSPRYKIIEKRQSVAFWCNPISGHATLYWYQQILGQGPKLLIQFQNNGVVDDSQLPKDRFSAERLKGVDSTLKIQPAKLEDSAVYLCASSLAPAYQETQYFGPGTRLLVL.

The chain recombines TRBV15 with TRBJ1-2, with D possibly being TRBD1 (5 bases). Germline values: CDR1 LNHNV, CDR2 YYDKDF (reference sequence). Deletions cut 1 base from V and 3 bases from J, with 9 bases between. This CDR3 spans 14 amino acids. CDR3 sequence reads: CATSRGGGDYGYTF. For the CDR3, the DNA is TGTGCCACCAGCAGAGGGGGGGGAGACTATGGCTACACCTTC.

This rearrangement joins TRBV19 to TRBJ1-2; D gene uncertain. The CDR3 runs 12 residues. Germline V gene lookup returns CDR1 LNHDA and CDR2 SQIVND (reference sequence). Here the CDR3 reads CVSRNSNYGYTF. CDR3 in DNA: TGTGTCTCCAGGAATTCTAACTATGGCTACACCTTC.

The V and J genes are TRBV6-5 and TRBJ2-5; 7 nucleotides line up with TRBD1. With V trimmed by 6 bases and J by 4 bases, 8 bases remained unmatched. Per the germline V gene, CDR1 is MNHEY and CDR2 is SVGAGI. This CDR3 region has 14 residues. This CDR3 is CASRMDRLRETQYF. For the CDR3, the DNA is TGTGCCAGCAGGATGGACAGGCTTAGAGAGACCCAGTACTTC.

This chain uses TRBV5-1 with TRBJ1-6, with D possibly matching TRBD1 (6 bases). V was cut by 0 bases and J by 7 bases, with 8 bases left in between. Germline V CDR1 and CDR2: SGHRS, YFSETQ. CDR3 length: 14 amino acids. This chain's CDR3 is CASSLGRGNSPLHF. CDR3 DNA: TGCGCCAGCAGCTTGGGCAGGGGAAATTCACCCCTCCACTTT.

V gene TRBV27 combines with J gene TRBJ2-3; D gene uncertain. Germline CDR1 is MNHEY and CDR2 is SMNVEV (reference sequence). The germline V and J ends were trimmed by 6 bases and 3 bases, with 16 bases remaining between them. The CDR3 extends over 15 amino acids. For the CDR3, the DNA is TGTGCCAGCAGCCCCACCCCGCGAGGAACAGATACGCAGTATTTT. This codes for CASSPTPRGTDTQYF.

This chain joins TRBV28 and TRBJ1-2, with D maybe TRBD1 (6 bases). Looked up from germline, CDR1 is MDHEN and CDR2 is SYDVKM. Trimming stripped 5 bases from V and 7 bases from J, with 17 bases between. This CDR3 is 14 amino acids long. CDR3 region: CASSRTHGQFGYTF. The CDR3 DNA is TGTGCCAGCAGTCGCACACACGGACAGTTTGGCTACACCTTC.